Given below is one TCR beta chain in context. The CDR3 runs to 14 residues. The germline CDR1 and CDR2 sequences are MDHEN and SYDVKM. The ends lost 7 bases at V and 5 bases at J; junction bases unmatched: 10. The data were obtained in a study of blood T cell repertoires in COVID-19. On the study more broadly: Some COVID-19 samples were acute and others convalescent; all came from the United States, Italy and Spain. Sources were T cells, B-cell-depleted T cells, or PBMCs; the material itself was cDNA or gDNA.

Authors' processing steps: The authors estimated nucleated cell counts from reference gene primer amplification. Data came from immunoSEQ multiplex PCR; TCRdb stores just in-frame clones and leaves some out. That table supplies the V and J calls and clone size; D and trimming were determined from the DNA. The table has around 150,000 clones, roughly 90% seen once; the top ten hold more than 4.5%. While infection was still active, Seattle patients were enrolled and then followed longitudinally. The V gene is TRBV28, the J gene TRBJ1-2, with 7 nucleotides matching TRBD1. This clonotype was obtained from a man aged 25 to 40 with COVID-19, enrolled during active disease. What was sequenced was peripheral blood. CDR3 protein: CASIAGTVPYGYTF. DNA for the CDR3: TGTGCCAGCATTGCCGGGACAGTGCCTTATGGCTACACCTTC.